This T cell receptor beta chain was retrieved from a study of shared clonotypes between healthy human individuals. Study-level results: Blood was the sole source, and tissue repertoires probably differ.

The sample holds one count of this clone. The antigen remains unidentified. CD45RO-negative cells were positively selected for CCR7, leaving out terminally differentiated effector memory CD45RA+ cells. Assay used: immunoSEQ multiplex PCR; TCRdb lists only in-frame clones, some missing. Seen here are about 1,900,000 clones, over 85% observed once, and the top ten hold 0.9% to 1.5%. The TCR comes from a man between 18 and 35 years old in good health. Sequencing was carried out using naive CD8+ T cells sorted from blood.

CDR3 region: CASSAIAGGLYNEQFF. The DNA of the CDR3 is TGTGCCAGCAGTGCTATAGCGGGGGGTCTCTACAATGAGCAGTTCTTC. The rearrangement links TRBV25-1 to TRBJ2-1; 10 bases agree with TRBD2. With V trimmed by 4 bases and J by 3 bases, 6 bases remained unmatched. The CDR3 is 16 residues long. CDR1 MGHDK and CDR2 SYGVNS come from the germline V gene.